This TCR beta chain was recorded in a study of cytomegalovirus exposure and HLA in healthy donors. Findings and limits, study-wide: TCR beta sequences numbering under 20,000 were associated with HLA alleles at 0.05 false discovery rate in a later analysis.

Both 60 Vbeta primers and 13 Jbeta primers went into the PCR. This table comes from immunoSEQ multiplex PCR, and its TCRdb copy is limited to in-frame clones, with some not included. This sample carries around 160,000 clones, about 63% of them seen once, and the ten largest clones take about 2.9%. The CDR3 has 15 amino acids. V dropped 1 base and J dropped 4; count of bases not matched to a gene: 7. Per germline, CDR1 SGDLS and CDR2 YYNGEE. Details on this clone: Its antigen is unidentified.

The chain couples TRBV9 to TRBJ1-2; 7 nucleotides line up with TRBD1. The sequence was obtained from a woman in her thirties or forties in good health and CMV-seropositive. The sequenced material came from PBMCs. The CDR3 bases are TGTGCCAGCAGCGTACAGGGGACAGAGGCCTATGGCTACACCTTC. Its translation is CASSVQGTEAYGYTF.